This TCR beta chain is drawn from a study of blood T cell repertoires in COVID-19. At the level of the study: Acute and convalescent COVID-19 samples came from the United States, Italy and Spain. Sources were T cells, B-cell-depleted T cells, or PBMCs; the material itself was cDNA or gDNA.

Deletions cut 3 bases from V and 9 bases from J, with 9 bases between. The CDR3 consists of 11 residues. Germline V gives CDR1 DFQATT, CDR2 SNEGSKA (reference sequence). As originally analysed: Estimated nucleated cell counts came from reference gene primer amplification. Sequenced by immunoSEQ multiplex PCR; TCRdb stores in-frame clones only, minus some. V and J calls and clone size are those listed in that table; D and trimming were worked out from the DNA. The table shows just over 90,000 clones, with around four fifths occurring only once. Material: peripheral blood. The chain combines TRBV20-1 with TRBJ2-1, with D hard to call. This TCR came from a human donor in a cohort sampled during active COVID-19. CDR3 amino acids: CSARAAAEQFF. Written as DNA, the CDR3 is TGCAGTGCTAGGGCGGCAGCTGAGCAGTTCTTC.